The 13 T cell receptor beta chains presented below share a single source sample, sequenced in a study of regulatory T cells in long-lasting Graves disease. Regarding time point: newly diagnosed GD, antithyroid drugs for less than 3 months. PBMC RNA served as the TCR library source. Construction of the TCR beta libraries employed iRepertoire HTBI primers in conjunction with Arm-PCR of CDR3 regions. TCRdb redid the calling of the multiplex PCR reads with MiXCR, one entry per CDR3 protein. The table records 300,000 to 400,000 distinct CDR3 sequences, less than 20% of them present only once. The specimen was peripheral blood mononuclear cells (PBMCs), collected at new diagnosis, from a patient treated with antithyroid drugs. The receptors were gathered from a female donor with Graves disease.

The genes are TRBV19 and TRBJ2-7; TRBD1 matches 9 bases. Germline lookup yields CDR1 LNHDA and CDR2 SQIVND (reference sequence). J was trimmed by 6 bases and V by 4 bases; bases with no gene match: 10. The CDR3 loop spans 15 amino acids. CDR3 protein: CASSKSWTGVGEQYF. CDR3 DNA sequence: TGTGCCAGTAGTAAGTCTTGGACAGGGGTCGGCGAGCAGTACTTC.

The V and J genes are TRBV5-1 and TRBJ1-1, with D possibly TRBD1 on 5 matching bases. Germline V gene lookup returns CDR1 SGHRS and CDR2 YFSETQ. CDR3 length equals 16 residues. V lost 2 bases and J 0 bases, leaving 14 bases between the germline ends. CDR3 residues: CASSFGAGFMNTEAFF. The CDR3 nucleotides read TGCGCCAGCAGCTTCGGGGCAGGATTCATGAACACTGAAGCTTTCTTT.

There are many counts of this clonotype. This chain connects TRBV27 to TRBJ2-3, with 10 bases that match TRBD1. The CDR3 is made up of 15 amino acids. Trimming removed 5 bases from V and 3 bases from J; junction bases left unmatched: 5. CDR1 is MNHEY and CDR2 is SMNVEV in the germline V gene (reference sequence). CDR3 in amino acids: CASSETGGRTDTQYF. CDR3 sequence (DNA): TGTGCCAGCAGTGAGACAGGGGGCAGGACAGATACGCAGTATTTT.

This clonotype was recorded many times. V is TRBV9 and J is TRBJ1-1; no firm D call. V was pared by 4 bases and J by 5 bases, with 18 bases between. CDR3 length: 15 residues. Per germline, CDR1 SGDLS and CDR2 YYNGEE. The CDR3 coding sequence is TGTGCCAGCAGCCGACACCCAAGCACGGGGACTGAAGCTTTCTTT. It translates to CASSRHPSTGTEAFF.

Ten or more counts support this clonotype. This chain joins TRBV11-2 and TRBJ1-1; D not certain. The CDR3 runs 15 residues. The germline CDR1 and CDR2 sequences are SGHAT and FQNNGV. V gave up 0 bases and J gave up 4 bases, with 12 bases separating them. The CDR3 coding sequence is TGTGCCAGCAGCTTAGAAGAGGTGAGGCGCACTGAAGCTTTCTTT. Protein sequence: CASSLEEVRRTEAFF.

This clonotype was detected ten times or more. The chain couples TRBV20-1 to TRBJ2-1; the D gene is possibly TRBD2 (6 bases). This CDR3 spans 14 amino acids. Germline CDR1 DFQATT, CDR2 SNEGSKA (reference sequence). Trimming pared 0 bases from V and 5 bases from J, leaving 11 bases between. CDR3 region: CSARDGGRNNEQFF. The DNA of the CDR3 is TGCAGTGCTAGAGACGGGGGAAGGAACAATGAGCAGTTCTTC.

This clonotype has ten or more counts. This rearrangement joins TRBV12-3 or TRBV12-4 to TRBJ1-5; D call uncertain. The CDR3 sequence is 16 residues long. Trimming took off 0 bases at V and 6 bases at J, with 15 bases between the two ends. CDR3 loop: CASSLASRLSGQPQHF. The CDR3 DNA sequence: TGTGCCAGCAGTTTAGCGTCAAGGCTTTCAGGTCAGCCCCAGCATTTT.

Ten or more counts support this clonotype. The genes are TRBV20-1 and TRBJ1-4, with 9 bases matching TRBD1. Germline CDR1 is DFQATT and CDR2 is SNEGSKA (reference sequence). The ends lost 1 base at V and 6 bases at J; junction bases unmatched: 3. The CDR3 extends over 14 amino acids. In DNA form, the CDR3 reads TGCAGTGCTAGAGTGAGACAGGGGGATGAAAAACTGTTTTTT. As protein: CSARVRQGDEKLFF.

V is TRBV2 and J is TRBJ1-5; D is possibly TRBD1 (5 bases). The ends were cut back, 7 bases at V and 5 bases at J, with 12 bases in the middle. Germline V gives CDR1 SNHLY, CDR2 FYNNEI. The CDR3 consists of 13 residues. The CDR3 reads CASMGRDHQPQHF. As DNA, the CDR3 is TGTGCCAGCATGGGCAGGGACCATCAGCCCCAGCATTTT. Together with reference TRBV2 and TRBJ1-5, the CDR3 gives the full variable domain: EPEVTQTPSHQVTQMGQEVILRCVPISNHLYFYWYRQILGQKVEFLVSFYNNEISEKSEIFDDQFSVERPDGSNFTLKIRSTKLEDSAMYFCASMGRDHQPQHFGDGTRLSIL.

The V gene is TRBV10-3, the J gene TRBJ1-1; unclear D gene. The CDR3 runs to 13 residues. Germline V gene sequence: CDR1 ENHRY, CDR2 SYGVKD. Trimming shortened V by 3 bases and J by 1 base, and 6 bases separated the two germline ends. CDR3 bases: TGTGCCATCAGTGACAGAGCGAACACTGAAGCTTTCTTT. Translating it yields CAISDRANTEAFF.

This clonotype was seen ten or more times. The chain recombines TRBV7-3 with TRBJ2-3; D unresolved. The ends were cut back, 5 bases at V and 4 bases at J, with 10 bases in the middle. The CDR3 has 13 residues. Per germline, CDR1 SGHTA and CDR2 FQGTGA. CDR3 amino acids: CASSRGSADTQYF. As DNA, the CDR3 is TGTGCCAGCAGCCGTGGTTCGGCAGATACGCAGTATTTT.

The rearrangement joins TRBV20-1 to TRBJ2-1; 10 nucleotides align to TRBD2. The length of the CDR3 is 19 residues. V was clipped by 0 bases and J by 6 bases; unmatched bases: 17. Per the germline V gene, CDR1 is DFQATT and CDR2 is SNEGSKA (reference sequence). The CDR3 protein is CSARDSIPHSGGGGNEQFF. The CDR3 nucleotides are TGCAGTGCTAGAGACTCAATTCCCCACAGCGGGGGGGGCGGCAATGAGCAGTTCTTC.

This clonotype appeared many times. J is TRBJ1-4 and V is TRBV4-1; 8 bases match TRBD1. Germline V gene lookup returns CDR1 MGHRA and CDR2 YSYEKL. The J segment lost 8 bases and the V segment lost 4 bases, leaving 12 bases of the junction unmatched. The length of the CDR3 is 16 residues. CDR3 residues: CASSRHDRGRGEKLFF. The CDR3 DNA is TGCGCCAGCAGCCGTCACGACAGGGGAAGAGGAGAAAAACTGTTTTTT.